This TCR beta chain was found in a study of metastatic and nonmetastatic thyroid tumors. Study background: The study looked at repertoires side by side in blood and in tumor or nodule tissue from malignant and benign thyroid patients. Study-wide results and limits: The study reportedly found significantly higher TCR beta diversity in malignant thyroid tumors than benign nodules, in blood and tumor.

The V end lost 5 bases, the J end lost 7 bases, and 11 bases lay between the germline ends. The V gene's germline CDR1 is LNHDA and CDR2 SQIVND (reference sequence). The CDR3 spans 13 residues. Thyroid surgery had not been preceded by any treatment in any patient. In the authors' methods: Construction of a distant-metastasis classifier for papillary thyroid cancer relied on CDR3 differences across clinicopathological groups. With MiXCR, TCRdb reprocessed the PCR reads. Clone size and V and J calls follow TCRdb, not the original study. This sample has some 20,000 clones, with around 34% found just once. Details on this clone: Its antigen is not identified.

The source is a female donor with papillary thyroid cancer or a benign thyroid nodule (not recorded which). Some clones in this sample may be carry-over from other donors' samples. Sequenced input: tumor tissue. V is TRBV19 and J is TRBJ2-2; no clear D gene. CDR3 sequence reads: CASSVREDGELFF. The CDR3, as DNA: TGTGCCAGTAGTGTCCGAGAGGACGGGGAGCTGTTTTTT.